Shown below are 22 T cell receptor beta chains from a single sample sequenced in a study of blood T cell repertoires in COVID-19. Profiling relied on immunoSEQ multiplex PCR, and the TCRdb table lists in-frame clones only, not all of them. The sample holds around 250,000 clones, roughly 80% seen once. Material: peripheral blood. The receptors originated from a woman aged 18-30 years with acute or convalescent COVID-19.

The V call is TRBV9, the J call TRBJ2-6, with a possible D match to TRBD1 (5 bases). Germline values: CDR1 SGDLS, CDR2 YYNGEE. The CDR3 contains 16 residues. The V and J ends lost 0 bases and 4 bases respectively, with 11 bases between them. CDR3 amino acids: CASSVAQGSGANVLTF. Written as DNA, the CDR3 is TGTGCCAGCAGCGTAGCTCAGGGTTCGGGGGCCAACGTCCTGACTTTC.

The chain has TRBV7-3 and TRBJ1-6; D gene ambiguous. Germline values: CDR1 SGHTA, CDR2 FQGTGA. V lost 5 bases, J lost 8 bases, and 19 bases lay in between. The CDR3 length is 16 residues. CDR3 in DNA: TGTGCCAGCAGCCTCAGCCCGGCGGGCACACATTCACCCCTCCACTTT. As protein: CASSLSPAGTHSPLHF.

The genes are TRBV3-1 (or the pseudogene TRBV3-2) and TRBJ2-1; 12 bases are a match to TRBD2. This CDR3 region has 16 residues. Germline V gene data show CDR1 as LGHDT and CDR2 as YNNKEL (reference sequence). Losses at the gene ends were 0 bases for V and 8 bases for J; bases not matched to a gene: 5. This CDR3 reads CASSQDRLAGGDEQFF. CDR3 sequence (DNA): TGTGCCAGCAGCCAAGATCGGCTAGCGGGAGGGGATGAGCAGTTCTTC.

V gene TRBV7-8 combines with J gene TRBJ1-2; D not resolved. Germline CDR1 and CDR2: SGHVS and FQNEAQ. V was cut by 1 base and J by 8 bases, with 17 bases left in between. The CDR3 consists of 15 residues. CDR3 sequence reads: CASSLGFNAPRGYTF. The CDR3 bases are TGTGCCAGCAGCTTAGGGTTTAATGCCCCGAGGGGCTACACCTTC.

The chain joins TRBV6-5 to TRBJ2-7; D gene ambiguous. The CDR3 extends over 13 amino acids. Germline assignment: CDR1 MNHEY and CDR2 SVGAGI. The V and J ends lost 4 bases and 6 bases respectively, with 13 bases between them. Here the CDR3 DNA reads TGTGCCAGCAGTTCCCCAGTTTCTCGCGAGCAGTACTTC. Amino acid sequence: CASSSPVSREQYF.

V is TRBV7-9 and J is TRBJ2-7, with a weak D call TRBD2 (5 bases). From germline, CDR1 is SEHNR and CDR2 FQNEAQ (reference sequence). The length of the CDR3 is 14 residues. Trimming took 1 base from V and 3 from J, leaving 10 bases between them. CDR3 nucleotide sequence: TGTGCCAGCAGCTTAGTGGGAGTTTTCTACGAGCAGTACTTC. Protein product: CASSLVGVFYEQYF.

This chain connects TRBV29-1 to TRBJ2-1; D may be TRBD1 (5 bases). This CDR3 contains 14 residues. The germline V gene has CDR1 SQVTM and CDR2 ANQGSEA. The V gene lost 6 bases and the J gene lost 6 bases, with 18 bases spanning the gap. The CDR3 DNA is TGCAGCGTGGACGACAGAGCCCGGACCAATGAGCAGTTCTTC. Translating it yields CSVDDRARTNEQFF.

In this sample, this clone turned up once. The rearrangement joins TRBV24-1 to TRBJ2-3; 9 bases are shared with TRBD2. The CDR3 is 16 residues long. V trimming: 5 bases; J trimming: 0 bases; junction bases outside the gene matches: 5. In germline, CDR1 is KGHDR, CDR2 SFDVKD. In nucleotides, the CDR3 is TGTGCCACCAGTGGTGGACTAGCGATTAGCACAGATACGCAGTATTTT. This encodes CATSGGLAISTDTQYF.

The rearrangement uses TRBV23-1 and TRBJ1-5; 8 bases agree with TRBD1. TRBV23-1 is identified as an open reading frame with a role that is uncertain. V dropped 3 bases and J dropped 2; count of bases not matched to a gene: 3. There are 15 residues in the CDR3. The CDR3 sequence is CASSQAGQGNQPQHF. Here the CDR3 DNA reads TGCGCCAGCAGTCAGGCGGGACAGGGCAATCAGCCCCAGCATTTT.

This clone was counted once. The chain employs TRBV18 and TRBJ1-2, with D uncertain. CDR1 KGHSH and CDR2 LQKENI come from the germline V gene. The CDR3 is 16 amino acids. With 0 bases removed from V and 4 bases from J, the gap between germline ends came to 15 bases. The CDR3 here is CASSPPTAGIPYGYTF. CDR3 nucleotide sequence: TGTGCCAGCTCACCACCGACGGCGGGAATTCCCTATGGCTACACCTTC.

About this clone itself: Distinct nucleotide sequences in the sample also encode this CDR3. The chain carries TRBV28 and TRBJ1-2, with TRBD1 identical over 10 bases. Germline CDR1 and CDR2: MDHEN and SYDVKM. The CDR3 loop spans 15 amino acids. The V segment lost 4 bases and the J segment 4 bases; nucleotides outside the gene matches: 6. CDR3 nucleotides: TGTGCCAGCAGTTCACCGGGACAGGGGAGCTATGGCTACACCTTC. It yields the protein CASSSPGQGSYGYTF.

The genes are TRBV9 and TRBJ2-7; TRBD2 agrees at 8 bases. Germline CDR1 is SGDLS and CDR2 is YYNGEE. The CDR3 runs 16 residues. The V segment lost 0 bases and the J segment 6 bases; nucleotides outside the gene matches: 11. The CDR3 bases are TGTGCCAGCAGCGTAGCGGGGGGGGTGATGGTATCCGAGCAGTACTTC. It specifies CASSVAGGVMVSEQYF.

The rearrangement uses TRBV5-1 and TRBJ2-1; 11 positions match TRBD2. This CDR3 contains 18 residues. The germline CDR1 and CDR2 sequences are SGHRS and YFSETQ. The ends lost 0 bases at V and 0 bases at J; junction bases unmatched: 5. The CDR3 DNA is TGCGCCAGCAGCTTGGGACTAGCGGGACCTGTCTCCTACAATGAGCAGTTCTTC. Amino acids: CASSLGLAGPVSYNEQFF.

The V and J genes are TRBV10-2 and TRBJ2-3; 10 bases are a match to TRBD2. The V segment lost 8 bases and the J segment 0 bases; nucleotides outside the gene matches: 8. CDR1 and CDR2 from the germline V gene are WSHSY and SAAADI. The CDR3 has 16 amino acids. The CDR3 coding sequence is TGCGCCAGCTCCCCTGGACTAGCGGTTAGCACAGATACGCAGTATTTT. This encodes CASSPGLAVSTDTQYF.

J is TRBJ1-6 and V is TRBV3-1 (or the pseudogene TRBV3-2); weak D call: TRBD1 (5 bases). V lost 3 bases and J lost 9, with 15 bases in between. This CDR3 contains 15 residues. The germline V gene has CDR1 LGHDT and CDR2 YNNKEL (reference sequence). This CDR3 is CASSQGGREGSPLHF. CDR3 nucleotide sequence: TGTGCCAGCAGCCAGGGTGGCAGGGAAGGTTCACCCCTCCACTTT.

This clone showed up just once. One end of the junction fails to match germline, which may point to a read error. The chain recombines TRBV9 with TRBJ2-2, with a tentative D call TRBD1 (6 bases). CDR3 length: 12 residues. Germline values: CDR1 SGDLS, CDR2 YYNGEE. Written as DNA, the CDR3 is TGTGCCAGCAGTGGGGACACTGGGGAGCTGTTTTTT. This gives the protein CASSGDTGELFF.

The J gene is TRBJ1-1, the V gene TRBV10-3, with 7 bases lining up with TRBD1. Losses at the gene ends were 10 bases for V and 0 bases for J; bases not matched to a gene: 8. Germline V gives CDR1 ENHRY, CDR2 SYGVKD. This CDR3 is built from 14 residues. Written as DNA, the CDR3 is TGTGCCACCGTGGACAGGCAGATGAACACTGAAGCTTTCTTT. It translates to CATVDRQMNTEAFF.

The chain employs TRBV6-2 or TRBV6-3 and TRBJ1-6; 7 positions match TRBD1. V lost 0 bases, J lost 8 bases, and 22 bases stayed unmatched. CDR1 and CDR2 from the germline V gene are MNHEY and SVGEGT. The CDR3 contains 21 residues. In DNA form, the CDR3 reads TGTGCCAGCAGTTACTCGATGTCTGGTGGGACCCACAGGGGAGTCGATTCACCCCTCCACTTT. Translating it yields CASSYSMSGGTHRGVDSPLHF.

The gene calls are TRBV10-3 and TRBJ1-3; 10 nucleotides align to TRBD1. Germline V CDR1 and CDR2: ENHRY, SYGVKD. The V gene end was trimmed by 2 bases and the J gene end by 7 bases; junction bases not matched to a gene: 2. CDR3 length equals 14 residues. DNA of the CDR3: TGTGCCATCAGTGAGAGGACAGGGGGGAACACCATATATTTT. This gives the protein CAISERTGGNTIYF.

This clone was detected only once. The V gene is TRBV4-1, the J gene TRBJ1-4; a possible D gene is TRBD1 (5 bases). The germline CDR1 and CDR2 sequences are MGHRA and YSYEKL. The CDR3 extends over 15 amino acids. The V end was cut by 4 bases, the J end by 6 bases, with 15 bases between. CDR3 sequence: CASSPTGGGYEKLFF. The DNA for the CDR3 is TGCGCCAGCAGCCCAACGGGCGGGGGGTATGAAAAACTGTTTTTT.

The chain employs TRBV28 and TRBJ2-1; a weak D match, TRBD2 (5 bases). CDR1 MDHEN and CDR2 SYDVKM come from the germline V gene. V lost 6 bases, J lost 4 bases, and 10 bases lay in between. The CDR3 length is 13 residues. The CDR3 DNA follows: TGTGCCAGCAGATCCCCGGGGTACAATGAGCAGTTCTTC. It translates to CASRSPGYNEQFF. Full variable domain (outside the CDR3, taken from reference TRBV28 and TRBJ2-1): DVKVTQSSRYLVKRTGEKVFLECVQDMDHENMFWYRQDPGLGLRLIYFSYDVKMKEKGDIPEGYSVSREKKERFSLILESASTNQTSMYLCASRSPGYNEQFFGPGTRLTVL.

This chain links TRBV4-3 with TRBJ1-1; a possible D gene is TRBD1 (6 bases). Germline V gene lookup returns CDR1 LGHNA and CDR2 YSLEER. V shed 5 bases and J shed 4 bases, with 11 bases lying between them. The CDR3 has 13 amino acids. For the CDR3, the DNA is TGCGCCAGCAGCTACGTAGGGGGCACTGAAGCTTTCTTT. It yields the protein CASSYVGGTEAFF.